The clone carrying this T cell receptor (beta chain) was counted between two and nine times. Its cognate antigen is unknown. The PCR used 60 Vbeta and 13 Jbeta primers. Method: immunoSEQ multiplex PCR; TCRdb's copy keeps in-frame clones and lacks some. This repertoire shows about 150,000 clones, approximately 73% found once; its top ten account for 1.5% to 2%. Between the trimmed V and J ends, which lost 7 bases and 3 bases, there was a span of 13 bases. This CDR3 contains 14 residues. Germline-derived CDR1 and CDR2 are MDHEN and SYDVKM. The data are from a study of cytomegalovirus exposure and HLA in healthy donors. General study results and limits: In vitro assays verified that a few CMV-associated chains recognized CMV antigens specifically.

The J gene is TRBJ2-1, the V gene TRBV28; D not certain. This sequence was found in a woman under 30 in good health and CMV-seronegative. The material sequenced was PBMCs. The CDR3 DNA follows: TGTGCCAGCACGGTCCATGGTAACTACAATGAGCAGTTCTTC. Protein: CASTVHGNYNEQFF.